This TCR beta chain is from a study of blood T cell repertoires in COVID-19. Enrolled through a virtual design, the participants were between roughly 18 and 100 years of age and came from approximately 25 US areas. Participants had their cohort set by participant-reported clinical history. All recovered Cohort 3 donors got two negative PCRs, got clearance, or saw symptom resolution. In its sample, this clone was seen a few times. In the study's own analysis: Estimation of nucleated cell counts relied on the amplification of reference gene primers. Produced via immunoSEQ multiplex PCR; TCRdb's table is partial and in-frame only. D and trimming were read from the DNA, whereas the V and J calls and clone size are those reported in that table. The table has under 200,000 clones, roughly 80% seen once. Germline-derived CDR1 and CDR2 are LNHDA and SQIVND (reference sequence). V lost 4 bases, J lost 6 bases, and 4 bases stayed unmatched. The CDR3 loop spans 14 amino acids.

V is TRBV19 and J is TRBJ2-7; the match to TRBD1 covers 12 bases. This TCR was sampled from a woman aged 55-69 years who had recovered from COVID-19. Sequenced material: PBMCs or T cells enriched from blood (not recorded which). The chain's CDR3 is CASSRGQGASEQYF. The CDR3 nucleotides read TGTGCCAGTAGTAGGGGACAGGGGGCGAGCGAGCAGTACTTC. Complete variable domain (other parts from reference TRBV19 and TRBJ2-7): DGGITQSPKYLFRKEGQNVTLSCEQNLNHDAMYWYRQDPGQGLRLIYYSQIVNDFQKGDIAEGYSVSREKKESFPLTVTSAQKNPTAFYLCASSRGQGASEQYFGPGTRLTVT.